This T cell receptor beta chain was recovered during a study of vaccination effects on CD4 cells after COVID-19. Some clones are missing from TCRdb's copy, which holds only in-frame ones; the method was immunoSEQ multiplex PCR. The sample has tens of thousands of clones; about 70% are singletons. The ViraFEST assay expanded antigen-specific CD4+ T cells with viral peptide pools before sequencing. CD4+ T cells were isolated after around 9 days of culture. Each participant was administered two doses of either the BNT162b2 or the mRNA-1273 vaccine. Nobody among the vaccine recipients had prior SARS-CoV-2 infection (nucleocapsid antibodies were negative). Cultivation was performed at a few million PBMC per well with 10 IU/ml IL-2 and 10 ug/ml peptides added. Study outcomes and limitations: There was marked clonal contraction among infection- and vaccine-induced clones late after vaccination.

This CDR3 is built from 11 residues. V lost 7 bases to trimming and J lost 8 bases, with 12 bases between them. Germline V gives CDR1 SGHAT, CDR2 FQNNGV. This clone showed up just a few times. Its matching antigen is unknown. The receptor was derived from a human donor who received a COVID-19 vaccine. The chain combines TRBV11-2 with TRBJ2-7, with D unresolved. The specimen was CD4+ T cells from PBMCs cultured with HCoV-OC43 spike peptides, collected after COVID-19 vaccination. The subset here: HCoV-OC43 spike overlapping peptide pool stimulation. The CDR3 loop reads CASTPRMKQYF. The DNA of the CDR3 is TGTGCCAGCACCCCCCGTATGAAGCAGTACTTC. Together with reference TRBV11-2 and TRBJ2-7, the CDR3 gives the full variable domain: EAGVAQSPRYKIIEKRQSVAFWCNPISGHATLYWYQQILGQGPKLLIQFQNNGVVDDSQLPKDRFSAERLKGVDSTLKIQPAKLEDSAVYLCASTPRMKQYFGPGTRLTVT.